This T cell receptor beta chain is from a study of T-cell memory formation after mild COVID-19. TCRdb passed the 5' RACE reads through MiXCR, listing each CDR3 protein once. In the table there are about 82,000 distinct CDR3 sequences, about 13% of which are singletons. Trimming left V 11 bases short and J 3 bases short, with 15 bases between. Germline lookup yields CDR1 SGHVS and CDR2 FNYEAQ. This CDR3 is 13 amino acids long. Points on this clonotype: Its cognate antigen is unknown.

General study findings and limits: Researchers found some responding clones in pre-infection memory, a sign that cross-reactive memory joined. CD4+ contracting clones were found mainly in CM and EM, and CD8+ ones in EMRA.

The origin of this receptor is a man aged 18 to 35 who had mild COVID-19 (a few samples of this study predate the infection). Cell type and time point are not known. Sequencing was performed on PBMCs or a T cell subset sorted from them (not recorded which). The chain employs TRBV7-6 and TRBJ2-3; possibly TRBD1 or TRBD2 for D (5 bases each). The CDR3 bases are TGTGCCTCATCTAGAGGGGAGACAGATACGCAGTATTTT. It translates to CASSRGETDTQYF.